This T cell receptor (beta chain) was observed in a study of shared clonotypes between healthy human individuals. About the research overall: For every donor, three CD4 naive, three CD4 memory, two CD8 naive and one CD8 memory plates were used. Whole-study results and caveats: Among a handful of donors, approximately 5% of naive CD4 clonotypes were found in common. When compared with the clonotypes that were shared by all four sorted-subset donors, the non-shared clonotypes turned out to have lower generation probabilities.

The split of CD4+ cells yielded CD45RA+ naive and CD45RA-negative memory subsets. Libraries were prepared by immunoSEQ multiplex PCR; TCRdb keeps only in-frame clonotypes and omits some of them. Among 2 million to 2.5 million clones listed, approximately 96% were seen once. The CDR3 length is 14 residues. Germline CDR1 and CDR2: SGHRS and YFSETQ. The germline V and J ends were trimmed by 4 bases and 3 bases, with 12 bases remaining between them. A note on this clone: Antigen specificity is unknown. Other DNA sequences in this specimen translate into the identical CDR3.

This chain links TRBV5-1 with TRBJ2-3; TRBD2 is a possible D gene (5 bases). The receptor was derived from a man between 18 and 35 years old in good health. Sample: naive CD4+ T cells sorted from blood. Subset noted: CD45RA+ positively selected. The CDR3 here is CASSPGGLTDTQYF. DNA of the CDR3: TGCGCCAGCAGCCCCGGAGGACTTACAGATACGCAGTATTTT.